This TCR beta chain was sequenced during a study of T cell responses to AZD1222 COVID-19 vaccine. About this clone itself: Antigen specificity is unknown.

Whole-study findings and limits: Vaccine-associated CD4 TCRs ranged over spike, dominating at 160-218 and 743-854. Among the donors, most were white British and more were female, and clonal diversity was possibly underestimated.

Clones were sequenced by immunoSEQ multiplex PCR, and TCRdb holds only the in-frame ones, with some missing. The table shows 160,000 or so clones, with around nine tenths occurring only once. The sample in question was peripheral blood, obtained on day 0 of AZD1222 vaccination. This sequence originates from an adult in good health.

CDR3 loop: CASSLGHGYTF. In DNA, the CDR3 is TGTGCCAGCAGCTTGGGGCATGGCTACACCTTC. The rearrangement links TRBV5-6 to TRBJ1-2; D unclear. V lost 0 bases to trimming and J lost 6 bases, with 3 bases between them. CDR1 and CDR2 (germline): SGHDT, YYEEEE. There are 11 residues in the CDR3. The full variable domain, completed using reference TRBV5-6 and TRBJ1-2, is DAGVTQSPTHLIKTRGQQVTLRCSPKSGHDTVSWYQQALGQGPQFIFQYYEEEERQRGNFPDRFSGHQFPNYSSELNVNALLLGDSALYLCASSLGHGYTFGSGTRLTVV.